Shown below are 30 T cell receptor beta chains from a single sample sequenced in a study of beta chain features in type 1 diabetes. Findings and caveats of the study: A moderate, significant TCRB CDR3 shortening appeared in type 1 diabetes across four CD4+ subsets.

Expressed TCRB transcripts were sequenced after all isolated RNA was converted to cDNA. Clones were read by immunoSEQ multiplex PCR, and TCRdb kept only the in-frame ones, dropping some. The table lists 250,000 to 350,000 clones, roughly an eighth of them singletons, with under 0.02% in the top ten. The antigens these receptors bind are not known. Sequenced: naive CD4+ T cells from blood. These receptors all stem from a young man with type 1 diabetes.

Details on this clone: At one of its ends the junction is not consistent with the germline gene, which may arise from a read error. The chain links TRBV28 to TRBJ2-7; 9 bases are shared with TRBD2. Germline V gives CDR1 MDHEN, CDR2 SYDVKM. This CDR3 is 14 amino acids long. The CDR3 protein is CASSFSESSSGMSF. The CDR3 nucleotides are TGTGCCAGCAGTTTTTCTGAGAGCTCTAGCGGGATGTCCTTC.

This clone has more than one count but fewer than ten. This chain links TRBV6-1 with TRBJ1-5; 9 positions match TRBD1. The CDR3 has 19 residues. Trimming at V came to 4 bases and at J to 0 bases, leaving 13 bases not matched to a gene. CDR1 and CDR2 (germline): MNHNS, SASEGT. CDR3 residues: CASSGSGTGRTHSNQPQHF. Written as DNA, the CDR3 is TGTGCCAGCAGTGGCTCCGGGACAGGGCGAACGCATAGCAATCAGCCCCAGCATTTT.

This clone was observed a few times. The chain carries TRBV15 and TRBJ2-7; 10 nucleotides agree with TRBD1. Germline loops: CDR1 LNHNV, CDR2 YYDKDF (reference sequence). Trimming took 1 base from V and 7 from J; bases not matched to a gene: 7. This CDR3 region has 15 residues. CDR3 protein: CATSRARDRGWEQYF. Written as DNA, the CDR3 is TGTGCCACCAGCAGAGCCAGGGACAGGGGTTGGGAGCAGTACTTC.

This clone was seen a few times. The genes are TRBV18 and TRBJ1-4; D perhaps matches TRBD1 (5 bases). The germline V gene has CDR1 KGHSH and CDR2 LQKENI. V was trimmed by 5 bases and J by 8 bases, leaving 21 bases between them. CDR3 length: 16 residues. CDR3 nucleotide sequence: TGTGCCAGCTCAGCCCTCCGGGACTCTATATCGGAAAAACTGTTTTTT. It is translated as CASSALRDSISEKLFF.

The V gene is TRBV10-3, the J gene TRBJ1-1; possible D gene TRBD1, 5 bases. CDR1 ENHRY and CDR2 SYGVKD come from the germline V gene. Trimming removed 10 bases from V and 1 base from J, with 16 bases in between. The length of the CDR3 is 14 residues. Here the CDR3 reads CASWEGFENTEAFF. The CDR3 nucleotides are TGTGCCAGCTGGGAGGGGTTCGAGAACACTGAAGCTTTCTTT.

There are a few counts of this clone. The rearrangement uses TRBV18 and TRBJ1-1; maybe TRBD1 (6 bases). The CDR3 has 15 residues. CDR1 KGHSH and CDR2 LQKENI come from the germline V gene. The ends were cut back, 4 bases at V and 0 bases at J, with 12 bases in the middle. CDR3 sequence reads: CASSQRNRVNTEAFF. The CDR3 DNA follows: TGTGCCAGCTCACAACGAAACAGGGTGAACACTGAAGCTTTCTTT.

This clone was seen a handful of times. The same CDR3 is also encoded by other DNA sequences in this sample. The V and J genes are TRBV29-1 and TRBJ1-2; 10 nucleotides align to TRBD1. This CDR3 comprises 12 residues. Germline values: CDR1 SQVTM, CDR2 ANQGSEA. V lost 4 bases, J lost 7 bases, and 3 bases stayed unmatched. The CDR3 region has the DNA TGCAGCGTTGGTGGACAGGGGGGTGGCTACACCTTC. Its protein product is CSVGGQGGGYTF.

The chain links TRBV7-9 to TRBJ2-7, with 8 bases lining up with TRBD1. The trim removed 4 bases at V and 3 bases at J, leaving 11 bases unmatched. The CDR3 extends over 16 amino acids. CDR1 and CDR2 (germline): SEHNR, FQNEAQ (reference sequence). The CDR3 reads CASSSRGRTGIYEQYF. Here the CDR3 DNA reads TGTGCCAGCAGCTCGCGGGGAAGGACAGGGATCTACGAGCAGTACTTC.

This clone was recorded a few times. The J gene is TRBJ2-2, the V gene TRBV5-1; TRBD2 matches 8 bases. The CDR3 sequence is 16 residues long. Losses at the gene ends were 3 bases for V and 5 bases for J; bases not matched to a gene: 9. Germline V gene lookup returns CDR1 SGHRS and CDR2 YFSETQ. The DNA of the CDR3 is TGCGCCAGCAGCTGGAGCGGGAGTCCCCGTACCGGGGAGCTGTTTTTT. Protein product: CASSWSGSPRTGELFF.

In its sample, this clone was seen a few times. This chain links TRBV28 with TRBJ2-1; D perhaps matches TRBD1 (5 bases). From germline, CDR1 is MDHEN and CDR2 SYDVKM. There are 14 residues in the CDR3. V was shortened by 5 bases and J by 0 bases, with 8 bases between the two germline ends. CDR3 loop: CASSPDSSYNEQFF. CDR3 bases: TGTGCCAGCAGTCCCGACAGCTCCTACAATGAGCAGTTCTTC.

A few counts support this clone. This sequence joins TRBV5-1 and TRBJ1-2; 7 positions match TRBD1. Germline V gives CDR1 SGHRS, CDR2 YFSETQ. The CDR3 loop spans 14 amino acids. V lost 0 bases and J lost 7; bases outside the gene matches: 6. CDR3 amino acids: CASSLEQGSSGYTF. CDR3 coding DNA: TGCGCCAGCAGCTTGGAACAGGGGTCGAGTGGCTACACCTTC. Full variable domain (missing parts from reference TRBV5-1 and TRBJ1-2): KAGVTQTPRYLIKTRGQQVTLSCSPISGHRSVSWYQQTPGQGLQFLFEYFSETQRNKGNFPGRFSGRQFSNSRSEMNVSTLELGDSALYLCASSLEQGSSGYTFGSGTRLTVV.

The V and J genes are TRBV11-3 and TRBJ2-3, with D possibly TRBD1 on 6 matching bases. The CDR3 sequence is 15 residues long. Germline V gives CDR1 SGHNT, CDR2 YENEEA. The V and J ends lost 4 bases and 7 bases respectively, with 18 bases between them. In DNA form, the CDR3 reads TGTGCCAGCAGCTCCCGGACAGCAGACCAAAATACGCAGTATTTT. Translation: CASSSRTADQNTQYF.

The V gene is TRBV7-8, the J gene TRBJ1-2; possibly TRBD1 for D (6 bases). Trimming removed 4 bases at V and 5 bases at J, with 8 bases between. Germline CDR1 reads SGHVS; CDR2 reads FQNEAQ. The CDR3 has 12 amino acids. The CDR3 sequence: CASSSQGYGYTF. DNA of the CDR3: TGTGCCAGCAGCTCACAGGGTTATGGCTACACCTTC.

This clone was counted only a few times. The J gene is TRBJ2-1, the V gene TRBV30, with 10 bases that match TRBD2. This CDR3 contains 13 residues. Germline CDR1 reads GTSNPN; CDR2 reads SVGIG (reference sequence). J lost 9 bases, V lost 0 bases, and 2 bases had no gene match. CDR3 DNA: TGTGCCTGGAGTGTCGGGACTAGCGTTGAGCAGTTCTTC. Protein product: CAWSVGTSVEQFF.

The chain combines TRBV9 with TRBJ2-5, with 7 bases identical to TRBD2. This CDR3 region has 16 residues. With V trimmed by 4 bases and J by 5 bases, 14 bases remained unmatched. CDR1 is SGDLS and CDR2 is YYNGEE in the germline V gene. This CDR3 is CASSSRGRRGGETQYF. DNA of the CDR3: TGTGCCAGCAGCTCCAGAGGACGGAGGGGAGGGGAGACCCAGTACTTC. Based on the CDR3 plus reference TRBV9 and TRBJ2-5, the full variable domain is DSGVTQTPKHLITATGQRVTLRCSPRSGDLSVYWYQQSLDQGLQFLIQYYNGEERAKGNILERFSAQQFPDLHSELNLSSLELGDSALYFCASSSRGRRGGETQYFGPGTRLLVL.

The chain links TRBV30 to TRBJ2-2; 11 nucleotides align to TRBD2. The CDR3 has 17 amino acids. The V gene's germline CDR1 is GTSNPN and CDR2 SVGIG (reference sequence). J was trimmed by 3 bases and V by 3 bases; bases with no gene match: 9. The CDR3 loop reads CAWRTRPGLADTGELFF. CDR3 in DNA: TGTGCCTGGAGGACCCGACCGGGACTAGCGGACACCGGGGAGCTGTTTTTT.

V usage is TRBV27 and J usage is TRBJ2-1, with a tentative D call TRBD2 (5 bases). Between the trimmed V and J ends, which lost 4 bases and 3 bases, there was a span of 10 bases. CDR1 is MNHEY, CDR2 SMNVEV, per germline (reference sequence). The CDR3 loop spans 14 amino acids. This CDR3 is CASSSLVSYNEQFF. CDR3 DNA sequence: TGTGCCAGCAGTTCACTAGTGAGCTACAATGAGCAGTTCTTC.

This chain joins TRBV5-8 and TRBJ2-1; D is perhaps TRBD2 (7 bases). The CDR3 consists of 16 residues. Trimming took off 7 bases at V and 8 bases at J, with 25 bases between the two ends. Germline CDR1 and CDR2: SGHTS and YDEGEE. The CDR3 loop reads CASLEGGLGMEDEQFF. In DNA form, the CDR3 reads TGTGCCAGCTTAGAGGGGGGGCTCGGTATGGAGGATGAGCAGTTCTTC.

The V call is TRBV15, the J call TRBJ2-3; D is perhaps TRBD2 (5 bases). V lost 0 bases and J 6 bases, leaving 16 bases between the germline ends. Per the germline V gene, CDR1 is LNHNV and CDR2 is YYDKDF (reference sequence). This CDR3 contains 16 residues. The CDR3 DNA follows: TGTGCCACCAGCAGAGATTTAATAGCGTCTGGGGATACGCAGTATTTT. Encoded protein: CATSRDLIASGDTQYF.

V is TRBV11-2 and J is TRBJ1-5, with 7 nucleotides matching TRBD1. V trimming: 5 bases; J trimming: 7 bases; junction bases outside the gene matches: 5. The CDR3 has 13 amino acids. Germline V gives CDR1 SGHAT, CDR2 FQNNGV. The DNA for the CDR3 is TGTGCCAGCAGCCCCGACAGGGAGCAGCCCCAGCATTTT. This translates into CASSPDREQPQHF.

This clone has just a few counts. CDR3 sequence (DNA): TGCGCCAGCAGCTTGAGCGCGAATGAGCAGTTCTTC. Protein sequence: CASSLSANEQFF. The chain is built from TRBV5-1 and TRBJ2-1, with D unresolved. Germline CDR1 is SGHRS and CDR2 is YFSETQ. The CDR3 loop spans 12 amino acids. The V end was cut by 1 base, the J end by 7 bases, with 6 bases between.

This clone has just a few counts. The V gene is TRBV10-3, the J gene TRBJ2-7; 7 positions agree with TRBD1. The CDR3 sequence is 15 residues long. Germline assignment: CDR1 ENHRY and CDR2 SYGVKD. Trimming cost V 5 bases and J 4 bases; bases outside gene matches: 11. The DNA of the CDR3 is TGTGCCATCAGTTTCGGGACAGCCGAAAGTTACGAGCAGTACTTC. It encodes CAISFGTAESYEQYF.

The chain has TRBV9 and TRBJ2-1; 13 bases line up with TRBD2. The CDR3 consists of 16 residues. In germline, CDR1 is SGDLS, CDR2 YYNGEE. With V trimmed by 2 bases and J by 2 bases, 1 base remained unmatched. Written as DNA, the CDR3 is TGTGCCAGCAGCGTTACTAGCGGGAGGGCCTACAATGAGCAGTTCTTC. It specifies CASSVTSGRAYNEQFF.

The chain recombines TRBV25-1 with TRBJ1-4, with D possibly matching TRBD1 (6 bases). Trimming cost V 0 bases and J 4 bases, with 15 bases left between them. The CDR3 is 17 residues long. Germline loops: CDR1 MGHDK, CDR2 SYGVNS. Written as DNA, the CDR3 is TGTGCCAGCAGTGAATATAGAAGTGGACAGATTAATGAAAAACTGTTTTTT. Translating gives CASSEYRSGQINEKLFF.

This clone was counted a few times. The J gene is TRBJ2-7, the V gene TRBV11-2, with TRBD1 as a possible D gene (6 bases). CDR1 and CDR2 from the germline V gene are SGHAT and FQNNGV. The CDR3 totals 15 residues. The V end was cut by 3 bases, the J end by 3 bases, with 15 bases between. The DNA of the CDR3 is TGTGCCAGCAGCTTCCTACAGGGATCGCGCTACGAGCAGTACTTC. Residues: CASSFLQGSRYEQYF.

The chain employs TRBV5-1 and TRBJ2-1; 13 bases fit TRBD2. This CDR3 spans 14 amino acids. The J segment lost 8 bases and the V segment lost 6 bases, leaving 5 bases of the junction unmatched. The germline V gene encodes CDR1 SGHRS and CDR2 YFSETQ. This CDR3 reads CASTGTSGVDEQFF. The DNA for the CDR3 is TGCGCCAGCACCGGGACTAGCGGGGTTGATGAGCAGTTCTTC.

V and J are TRBV11-1 and TRBJ2-3; 10 bases line up with TRBD2. J gave up 1 base and V 7 bases, and 11 bases lay outside the gene matches. Germline lookup yields CDR1 SGHAT and CDR2 FQDESV (reference sequence). The CDR3 is made up of 17 amino acids. The CDR3 bases are TGTGCCAGCAAACGGCTAGCGGGAGCAGGCGGCACAGATACGCAGTATTTT. Translating it yields CASKRLAGAGGTDTQYF.

This clone has a handful of counts. The chain has TRBV18 and TRBJ1-2; 7 nucleotides line up with TRBD1. CDR1 and CDR2 (germline): KGHSH, LQKENI. V shed 3 bases, J shed 0 bases, and the junction held 4 bases outside the gene matches. This CDR3 is 15 amino acids long. As DNA, the CDR3 is TGTGCCAGCTCACCCGGGACAGCTACTAACTATGGCTACACCTTC. It yields the protein CASSPGTATNYGYTF.

The chain uses TRBV6-1 and TRBJ2-1; no clear D. CDR1 MNHNS and CDR2 SASEGT come from the germline V gene. This CDR3 has 15 amino acids. V was shortened by 1 base and J by 4 bases, with 11 bases between the two germline ends. The CDR3, as DNA: TGTGCCAGCAGTGAAGGACTGACTGGTTACAATGAGCAGTTCTTC. Protein product: CASSEGLTGYNEQFF.

This rearrangement joins TRBV27 to TRBJ2-1, with D maybe TRBD2 (5 bases). The CDR3 contains 13 residues. V was trimmed by 2 bases and J by 14 bases, leaving 16 bases between them. Germline-derived CDR1 and CDR2 are MNHEY and SMNVEV (reference sequence). This CDR3 is CASSLLVAKEEFF. CDR3 coding DNA: TGTGCCAGCAGTTTACTGGTCGCCAAGGAGGAGTTCTTC.